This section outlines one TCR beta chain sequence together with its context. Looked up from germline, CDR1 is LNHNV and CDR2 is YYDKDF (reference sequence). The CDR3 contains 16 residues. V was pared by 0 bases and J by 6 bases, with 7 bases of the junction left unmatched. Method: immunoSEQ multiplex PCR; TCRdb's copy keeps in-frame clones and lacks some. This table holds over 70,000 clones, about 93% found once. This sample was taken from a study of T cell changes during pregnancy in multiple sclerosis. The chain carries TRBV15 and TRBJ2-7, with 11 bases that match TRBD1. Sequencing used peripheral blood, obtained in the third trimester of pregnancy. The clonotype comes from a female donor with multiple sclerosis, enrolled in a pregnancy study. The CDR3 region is CATSRDGQGAFGEQYF. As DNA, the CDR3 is TGTGCCACCAGCAGAGACGGACAGGGGGCCTTCGGCGAGCAGTACTTC. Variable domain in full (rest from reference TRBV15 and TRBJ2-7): DAMVIQNPRYQVTQFGKPVTLSCSQTLNHNVMYWYQQKSSQAPKLLFHYYDKDFNNEADTPDNFQSRRPNTSFCFLDIRSPGLGDTAMYLCATSRDGQGAFGEQYFGPGTRLTVT.